This TCR beta chain is drawn from a study of control samples from healthy donors and cancer patients. This CDR3 contains 14 residues. CDR1 MNHEY and CDR2 SVGAGI come from the germline V gene. Trimming cost V 9 bases and J 2 bases, with 14 bases left between them. Measured with immunoSEQ multiplex PCR; TCRdb has only the in-frame clones, and not every one. The profile shows approximately 86,000 clones, 85% to 95% of them singletons. The sequenced sample was blood. The chain has TRBV6-5 and TRBJ2-1; weak D call: TRBD1 (6 bases). The clonotype comes from a woman aged 25 to 39 in good health. The CDR3 protein is CASLPGDAYNEQFF. The CDR3, as DNA: TGTGCCAGTCTACCAGGGGATGCCTACAATGAGCAGTTCTTC.